The TCR beta chain described here comes from a study of blood T cells in healthy people across ages. With a J-beta primer mix and a sample-barcoded 5' primer, a second PCR ran about 7 to 11 cycles. MiXCR, run by TCRdb on the 5' RACE reads, gives a single entry per CDR3 protein. The profile shows around 1,800,000 distinct CDR3 sequences, about two fifths of them singletons. This clonotype was observed a few times. Isolation recovered at least 6.5 million PBMCs from every sample. The receptor was isolated from a human donor in good health. Sequencing was performed on blood.

The CDR3 coding sequence is TGTGCCAGCAGTGCCGGGGGCTCCTGGGATACGCAGTATTTT. Protein: CASSAGGSWDTQYF. This rearrangement joins TRBV12-3 or TRBV12-4 to TRBJ2-3, with D perhaps TRBD1 or TRBD2 (6 bases each). The CDR3 is 14 amino acids. The V and J ends lost 5 bases and 6 bases respectively, with 15 bases between them.